This TCR beta chain was profiled in a study of cytomegalovirus exposure and HLA in healthy donors. Findings of the study overall: Further analysis, carried out later, found HLA-associated TCR beta chains more clonally expanded than equally common other chains.

Whereas donors were nominally healthy upon sampling, unrecorded immune exposures were probable. It was with 60 Vbeta and 13 Jbeta primers that the PCR ran. Data came from immunoSEQ multiplex PCR; TCRdb stores just in-frame clones and leaves some out. The repertoire includes under 95,000 clones, 60% to 80% of them detected once, and about 1.9% sits in the top ten. CDR1 is SEHNR and CDR2 is FQNEAQ in the germline V gene (reference sequence). The CDR3 loop spans 14 amino acids. V lost 6 bases and J lost 6; bases outside the gene matches: 5. A word on this clone: Its antigen remains unknown.

The sequence was obtained from a boy younger than 18 in good health and CMV-seronegative. The gene calls are TRBV7-9 and TRBJ1-4; 9 nucleotides match TRBD1. Sequencing was done on a sample of PBMCs. CDR3 in DNA: TGTGCCAGCAGTGTCCGGGACAGGGATGAAAAACTGTTTTTT. Its translation: CASSVRDRDEKLFF.